What follows is one TCR beta chain and its context. A single record per CDR3 protein comes from TCRdb applying MiXCR to the RT-PCR reads. The repertoire holds hundreds of thousands of distinct CDR3 sequences, with 15% to 18% as singletons. This record belongs to a study of response to subunit inactivated influenza vaccine. V dropped 6 bases and J dropped 5; count of bases not matched to a gene: 3. Per the germline V gene, CDR1 is ENHRY and CDR2 is SYGVKD. The length of the CDR3 is 15 residues. The sequence derives from a man in his forties or fifties who received an inactivated influenza vaccine. The sample consisted of PBMCs from blood, taken about 12 days after vaccination. The V and J genes are TRBV10-3 and TRBJ2-2; 13 nucleotides align to TRBD2. The CDR3 loop reads CAIRSTSGGTGELFF. The CDR3 bases are TGTGCCATCAGGTCGACTAGCGGGGGGACCGGGGAGCTGTTTTTT.